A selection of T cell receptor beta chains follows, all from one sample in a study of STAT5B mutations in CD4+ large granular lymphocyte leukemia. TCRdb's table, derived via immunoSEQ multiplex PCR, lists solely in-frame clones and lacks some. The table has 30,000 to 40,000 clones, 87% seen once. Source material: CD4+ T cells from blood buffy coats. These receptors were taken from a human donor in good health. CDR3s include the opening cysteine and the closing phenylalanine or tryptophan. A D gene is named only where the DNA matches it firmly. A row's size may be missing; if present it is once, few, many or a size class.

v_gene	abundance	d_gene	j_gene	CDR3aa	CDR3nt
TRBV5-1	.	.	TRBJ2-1	CASSFIRALYNEQFF	TGCGCCAGCAGCTTTATTCGGGCCCTATACAATGAGCAGTTCTTC
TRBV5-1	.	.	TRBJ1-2	CASSLGQRRYGYTF	TGCGCCAGCAGCTTGGGGCAGCGCCGCTATGGCTACACCTTC
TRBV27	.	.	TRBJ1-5	CASSGVGQPQHF	TGTGCCAGCTCAGGGGTCGGGCAGCCCCAGCATTTT
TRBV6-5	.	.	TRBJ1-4	CASSSPGRSGEKLFF	TGTGCCAGCAGTTCCCCTGGCCGATCGGGGGAAAAACTGTTTTTT
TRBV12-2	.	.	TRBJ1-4	CASRLGRCVQGATNEKLFF	TGTGCAAGTCGCTTAGGGAGATGTGTACAGGGTGCAACTAATGAAAAACTGTTTTTT
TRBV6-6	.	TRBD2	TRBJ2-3	CASSYSSGRTDTQYF	TGTGCCAGCAGTTACTCAAGCGGGAGGACAGATACGCAGTATTTT
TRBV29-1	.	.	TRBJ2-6	CSVEDNNSGANVLTF	TGCAGCGTTGAAGATAACAACTCTGGGGCCAACGTCCTGACTTTC
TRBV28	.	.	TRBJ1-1	CASRVQNTEAFF	TGTGCCAGCAGGGTCCAAAACACTGAAGCTTTCTTT
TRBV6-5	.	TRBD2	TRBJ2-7	CASSYSGGSANYEQYF	TGTGCCAGCAGTTACTCTGGCGGGAGCGCGAACTACGAGCAGTACTTC
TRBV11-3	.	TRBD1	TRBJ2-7	CASSLGTAPYEQYF	TGTGCCAGCAGCCTAGGGACAGCGCCCTACGAGCAGTACTTC
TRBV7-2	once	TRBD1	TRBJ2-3	CARHHRGTTDTQYF	TGTGCCCGTCACCACAGGGGAACCACAGATACGCAGTATTTT
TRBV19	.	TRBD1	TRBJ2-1	CASSGTGRRNEQFF	TGTGCCAGTAGCGGGACAGGGCGGCGAAATGAGCAGTTCTTC
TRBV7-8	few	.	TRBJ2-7	CASSTPGQGGSYEQYF	TGTGCCAGCAGCACTCCTGGACAGGGAGGGTCCTACGAGCAGTACTTC
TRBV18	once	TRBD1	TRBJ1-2	CASSPGTDYGYTF	TGTGCCAGCTCACCAGGGACAGACTATGGCTACACCTTC
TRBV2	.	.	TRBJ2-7	CASSEKSSYEQYF	TGTGCCAGCAGTGAAAAGAGCTCCTACGAGCAGTACTTC
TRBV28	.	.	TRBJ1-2	CASSFSRNYGYTF	TGTGCCAGCAGTTTTAGCCGGAACTATGGCTACACCTTC
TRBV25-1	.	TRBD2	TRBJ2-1	CASSRPGLSYNEQFF	TGTGCCAGCAGCAGACCGGGACTAAGCTACAATGAGCAGTTCTTC
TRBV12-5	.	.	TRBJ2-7	CASGLPLDVPYEQYF	TGTGCTAGTGGTTTGCCTCTAGACGTACCCTACGAGCAGTACTTC
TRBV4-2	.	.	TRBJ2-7	CASSPQGSASYEQYF	TGTGCCAGCAGCCCCCAAGGTAGCGCCTCCTACGAGCAGTACTTC
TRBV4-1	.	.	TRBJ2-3	CASSQQGRDTQYF	TGCGCCAGCAGCCAACAGGGCCGAGATACGCAGTATTTT
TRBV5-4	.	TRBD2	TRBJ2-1	CASSSRTSGSNNEQFF	TGTGCCAGCAGCTCCCGGACTAGCGGGAGCAACAATGAGCAGTTCTTC
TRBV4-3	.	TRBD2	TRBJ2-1	CASSRRTSRSYNEQFF	TGCGCCAGCAGCCGTCGGACTAGCAGAAGTTACAATGAGCAGTTCTTC
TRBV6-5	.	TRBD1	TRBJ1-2	CASSPSPDRGYTF	TGTGCCAGCAGTCCAAGTCCGGACAGGGGTTACACCTTC
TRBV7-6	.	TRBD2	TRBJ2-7	CASSPFDPGLVKNQSSYEQYF	TGTGCCAGCAGCCCTTTTGATCCGGGACTAGTGAAGAACCAAAGCTCCTACGAGCAGTACTTC
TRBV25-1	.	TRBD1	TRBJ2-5	CASSAGDRPQETQYF	TGTGCCAGCAGTGCGGGGGACAGGCCCCAAGAGACCCAGTACTTC
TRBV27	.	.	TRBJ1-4	CASSLVGINEKLFF	TGTGCCAGCAGTTTGGTCGGAATTAATGAAAAACTGTTTTTT
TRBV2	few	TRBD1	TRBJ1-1	CASKLDREAEAFF	TGTGCCAGCAAACTAGACAGGGAGGCTGAAGCTTTCTTT